What follows describes a single TCR beta chain. Clones were read by immunoSEQ multiplex PCR, and TCRdb kept only the in-frame ones, dropping some. The sample shows some 91,000 clones, more than 90% of them seen only once. These data originate in a study of technical replicates of blood from a handful of donors. CDR1 and CDR2 from the germline V gene are MNHNY and SVGAGI (reference sequence). Trimming removed 7 bases from V and 8 bases from J; junction bases left unmatched: 13. The CDR3 extends over 15 amino acids. This TCR derives from a human donor in good health. The gene calls are TRBV6-6 and TRBJ2-1; 8 bases align to TRBD2. Sequenced input: T cells isolated from PBMCs. Here the CDR3 DNA reads TGTGCCAGCAACCCCGGCGGTAGCGGGGACGATGAGCAGTTCTTC. Amino acids: CASNPGGSGDDEQFF.